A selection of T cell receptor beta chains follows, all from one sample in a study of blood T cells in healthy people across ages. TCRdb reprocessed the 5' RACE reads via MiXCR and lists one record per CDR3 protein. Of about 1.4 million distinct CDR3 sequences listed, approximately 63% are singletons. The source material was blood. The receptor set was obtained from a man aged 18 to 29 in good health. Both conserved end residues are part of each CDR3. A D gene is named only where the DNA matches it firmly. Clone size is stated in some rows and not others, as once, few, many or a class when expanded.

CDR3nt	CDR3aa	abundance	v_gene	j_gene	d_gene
TGTGCCAGCAGCCCCTCTCGGCGGACAGGGGTTTCCTACGAGCAGTACTTC	CASSPSRRTGVSYEQYF	few	TRBV14	TRBJ2-7	TRBD1
TGTGCCAGCTGCAGGGGAGTGATCGAGGGGGAGACCCAGTACTTC	CASCRGVIEGETQYF	.	TRBV2	TRBJ2-5	.
TGTGCCAGCAGTCCCCGAAGGGGGCTAGATACGCAGTATTTT	CASSPRRGLDTQYF	once	TRBV7-9	TRBJ2-3	TRBD1
TGTGCCAGCCGACCGGGGCGAGTGAAGACAGATACGCAGTATTTT	CASRPGRVKTDTQYF	.	TRBV2	TRBJ2-3	.
TGTGCCATCAGTGACGGACAGGGGGCAGAGACCCAGTTCTTC	CAISDGQGAETQFF	.	TRBV10-3	TRBJ2-1	TRBD1
TGCGCCAGCAGCCGGGAGGGTAGCACAGATACGCAGTATTTT	CASSREGSTDTQYF	.	TRBV5-1	TRBJ2-3	TRBD2
TGTGCCAGCAGCATGGACGAGAACACTGAAGCTTTCTTT	CASSMDENTEAFF	.	TRBV3-1	TRBJ1-1	.
TGCGCCAGCAGCCAACCCAAATCAGCGGGAGGGCCATACAATGAGCAGTTCTTC	CASSQPKSAGGPYNEQFF	.	TRBV4-1	TRBJ2-1	TRBD2
TGTGCCAGCAGCCAAGTATCGGCAGGGGTCGGAGCTAACTATGGCTACACCTTC	CASSQVSAGVGANYGYTF	few	TRBV4-2	TRBJ1-2	.
TGCAGTGGCACGCAGGGGGTTCAATTCACAGATACGCAGTATTTT	CSGTQGVQFTDTQYF	.	TRBV20-1	TRBJ2-3	TRBD1
TGCAGCGTTGAAGAGGCGGGGGTCAACGAGCAGTACTTC	CSVEEAGVNEQYF	few	TRBV29-1	TRBJ2-7	TRBD2
TGTGCCAGCAGTGAAATAGTAGGGGTGCAGTTCTTC	CASSEIVGVQFF	.	TRBV6-1	TRBJ2-1	.
TGCAGTGCTAGACCCGGTGGGGGGCTCTACGAGCAGTACTTC	CSARPGGGLYEQYF	.	TRBV20-1	TRBJ2-7	.
TGTGCCAGCAGCTTAGAAGGGACTATCAATGAGCAGTTCTTC	CASSLEGTINEQFF	.	TRBV7-9	TRBJ2-1	TRBD2
TGTGCCAACAGTGAAGAAGGGAAGGGGCAGTACTTC	CANSEEGKGQYF	once	TRBV25-1	TRBJ2-5	.
TGCAGCGTGGGGGACGGGGGGGAAGGCTACACCTTC	CSVGDGGEGYTF	.	TRBV29-1	TRBJ1-2	.
TGCAGTGCCCGAGAGAGGCGGGGAAATAATCAGCCCCAGCATTTT	CSARERRGNNQPQHF	.	TRBV20-1	TRBJ1-5	.
TGTGCCATCCGCCTGGGCGACAGGGGGTCAGCAGATACGCAGTATTTT	CAIRLGDRGSADTQYF	.	TRBV10-3	TRBJ2-3	TRBD1
TGCAGCGTTGTGACTAGCGGGGCCGACGAGCAGTACTTC	CSVVTSGADEQYF	.	TRBV29-1	TRBJ2-7	TRBD2
TGCGCCAGCAGCCAAGCAGCCCTGGACTGGGCCAGTACGCAGTATTTT	CASSQAALDWASTQYF	.	TRBV4-1	TRBJ2-3	.
TGTGCCACCAGTGACCCGGGGGAGGATACGCAGTATTTT	CATSDPGEDTQYF	.	TRBV24-1	TRBJ2-3	.
TGCAGTGCTCCCGGGACAGGTAACACTGAAGCTTTCTTT	CSAPGTGNTEAFF	few	TRBV20-1	TRBJ1-1	TRBD1
TGTGCCAGCAGTTTTCCCGGACAGGGGTGGCCAGATACGCAGTATTTT	CASSFPGQGWPDTQYF	.	TRBV27	TRBJ2-3	TRBD1
TGTGCCAGCGGGGGACAGGGTGGCTACACCTTC	CASGGQGGYTF	.	TRBV3-1	TRBJ1-2	TRBD1
TGTGCCAGCAGCTTGCAGGGACCCTACAATGAGCAGTTCTTC	CASSLQGPYNEQFF	few	TRBV7-9	TRBJ2-1	.
TGTGCCAGCAGTTTAACCCGGGCCGCCCAAGGGACCCAGTACTTC	CASSLTRAAQGTQYF	.	TRBV12-3/TRBV12-4	TRBJ2-5	.
TGTGCCACCACCTTCGGCGACAGCCAACATGCAACTAATGAAAAACTGTTTTTT	CATTFGDSQHATNEKLFF	.	TRBV24-1	TRBJ1-4	.
TGTGCCAGCAGTGACTCTCCTAGAGCCACTAGCACAGATACGCAGTATTTT	CASSDSPRATSTDTQYF	.	TRBV2	TRBJ2-3	.
TGTGCCAGCTGTTCAATTCTTACGACGAACCCCTGGGAGCAGTACTTC	CASCSILTTNPWEQYF	.	TRBV6-5	TRBJ2-5	.
TGCAGTGCTAGAGATGGAGGGCAGGCGAACTATGGCTACACCTTC	CSARDGGQANYGYTF	.	TRBV20-1	TRBJ1-2	.
TGCGCCAGCAGCCAGGCGGGGATGAACACTGAAGCTTTCTTT	CASSQAGMNTEAFF	few	TRBV4-1	TRBJ1-1	.
TGTGCCAGCAGTGACTCAGAGGGGGGGCTGAATGAGCAGTTCTTC	CASSDSEGGLNEQFF	.	TRBV6-4	TRBJ2-1	.
TGTGCCAGCTCGGATGCGGGGGGTCCCTACGAGCAGTACTTC	CASSDAGGPYEQYF	.	TRBV12-3/TRBV12-4	TRBJ2-7	TRBD2
TGCGCCGGCAGCCAAGTGGCGGGGAGCACCGGGGAGCTGTTTTTT	CAGSQVAGSTGELFF	.	TRBV4-1	TRBJ2-2	.
TGTGCCAGCAGTTTCTCTCCCTCCTACGAGCAGTACTTC	CASSFSPSYEQYF	many	TRBV27	TRBJ2-7	.
TGTGCCAGCAGCGTAAGCAGGGCAGGCTACGAGCAGTACTTC	CASSVSRAGYEQYF	.	TRBV5-1	TRBJ2-7	.